Sequencing of this TCR beta chain was carried out in a study of blood T cells in healthy people across ages. The CDR3 spans 15 residues. V lost 6 bases and J 5 bases, leaving 19 bases between the germline ends. Primed by a sample-barcoded 5' primer and a J-beta primer mix, a second PCR proceeded for 7 to 11 cycles. Every sample gave at least 2.5 million paired-end reads containing CDR3. TCRdb analysed the 5' RACE reads with MiXCR anew, one entry per CDR3 protein. The sample contains 710,000 or so distinct CDR3 sequences, 32% of which appear only once. The study recruited healthy Caucasian donors from Russia who were aged about 6 to 90. Peripheral blood, ten milliliters per donor, was collected. This clonotype has at least ten counts.

The sequencing input was blood. This TCR was recovered from a woman older than 75 in good health. The chain links TRBV12-3 or TRBV12-4 to TRBJ2-5; D uncertain. The CDR3 spells CASSSRPALGETQYF. The CDR3, as DNA: TGTGCCAGCAGCTCGAGACCCGCTCTCGGGGAGACCCAGTACTTC.